Listed here are 24 T cell receptor beta chains from one sample, sequenced in a study of control samples from healthy donors and cancer patients. Profiling relied on immunoSEQ multiplex PCR, and the TCRdb table lists in-frame clones only, not all of them. The sample records about 80,000 clones, 90% to 95% being singletons. Sequenced input: blood. These receptors were taken from a man aged 45-60 years in good health.

The table lists this clone with a count of one. V gene TRBV30 combines with J gene TRBJ1-2; TRBD1 aligns across 9 bases. CDR3 length equals 14 residues. V dropped 3 bases and J dropped 8; count of bases not matched to a gene: 10. CDR1 GTSNPN and CDR2 SVGIG come from the germline V gene (reference sequence). CDR3 DNA sequence: TGTGCCTGGAGGAAAACCCGACAGGGGGGGGGCTACACCTTC. Protein sequence: CAWRKTRQGGGYTF.

This clone was recorded only once. The chain joins TRBV19 to TRBJ1-5; tentatively, D is TRBD1 (6 bases). The CDR3 has 14 residues. The germline CDR1 and CDR2 sequences are LNHDA and SQIVND (reference sequence). V was shortened by 5 bases and J by 8 bases, with 16 bases between the two germline ends. The CDR3 protein is CASSSRTGAEPQHF. The CDR3 DNA reads TGTGCCAGTAGTTCCAGGACGGGGGCAGAGCCCCAGCATTTT.

The rearrangement joins TRBV11-2 to TRBJ1-1; unclear D gene. V lost 2 bases and J 11 bases, leaving 18 bases between the germline ends. The CDR3 consists of 14 residues. The germline gives CDR1 SGHAT, CDR2 FQNNGV. The CDR3 reads CASSLLSAKREAFF. CDR3 DNA: TGTGCCAGCAGCTTATTATCCGCCAAGAGGGAGGCTTTCTTT.

This sequence joins TRBV14 and TRBJ1-1; D gene ambiguous. Trimming stripped 4 bases from V and 5 bases from J, with 11 bases between. CDR1 and CDR2 (germline): SGHDN, FVKESK. The CDR3 has 13 amino acids. As DNA, the CDR3 is TGTGCCAGCAGCCCCGACAAATATACTGAAGCTTTCTTT. Translating it yields CASSPDKYTEAFF. Full variable domain (rest looked up from reference TRBV14 and TRBJ1-1): EAGVTQFPSHSVIEKGQTVTLRCDPISGHDNLYWYRRVMGKEIKFLLHFVKESKQDESGMPNNRFLAERTGGTYSTLKVQPAELEDSGVYFCASSPDKYTEAFFGQGTRLTVV.

The J gene is TRBJ1-3, the V gene TRBV5-8, with D unresolved. In germline, CDR1 is SGHTS, CDR2 YDEGEE. The CDR3 runs 15 residues. V lost 4 bases and J 4 bases, leaving 15 bases between the germline ends. For the CDR3, the DNA is TGTGCCAGCAGCCCTATGCGGGGTTCAGGAAACACCATATATTTT. Translating gives CASSPMRGSGNTIYF.

The chain carries TRBV7-9 and TRBJ1-2; D possibly corresponds to TRBD1 (6 bases). The CDR3 covers 12 residues. Germline V gene lookup returns CDR1 SEHNR and CDR2 FQNEAQ (reference sequence). V lost 2 bases, J lost 6 bases, and 7 bases lay in between. CDR3 sequence reads: CASSLYRDGYTF. In nucleotides, the CDR3 is TGTGCCAGCAGCTTATACAGGGATGGCTACACCTTC.

J is TRBJ1-2 and V is TRBV6-1, with D hard to call. V lost 2 bases to trimming and J lost 1 base, with 14 bases between them. CDR3 length: 16 amino acids. The germline gives CDR1 MNHNS, CDR2 SASEGT. CDR3 residues: CASSEYEQSDNYGYTF. The CDR3, as DNA: TGTGCCAGCAGTGAATATGAACAGTCCGATAACTATGGCTACACCTTC.

The chain carries TRBV27 and TRBJ1-5; 9 bases are shared with TRBD1. The V segment lost 2 bases and the J segment 7 bases; nucleotides outside the gene matches: 3. Germline V lookup: CDR1 MNHEY, CDR2 SMNVEV (reference sequence). CDR3 length: 14 residues. The CDR3 protein is CASSLADRGQPQHF. The DNA of the CDR3 is TGTGCCAGCAGTTTAGCGGACAGGGGCCAGCCCCAGCATTTT.

The CDR3 bases are TGTGCCAGTAGTCCCACGGGACAGGTCTACGAGCAGTACTTC. Translation: CASSPTGQVYEQYF. The chain is built from TRBV19 and TRBJ2-7; 8 bases are shared with TRBD1. CDR3 length equals 14 residues. Germline assignment: CDR1 LNHDA and CDR2 SQIVND (reference sequence). V lost 5 bases to trimming and J lost 3 bases; unmatched junction nucleotides: 6.

The V gene is TRBV4-3, the J gene TRBJ1-1; the D gene is possibly TRBD1 (6 bases). V was cut by 0 bases and J by 10 bases, with 18 bases left in between. Per germline, CDR1 LGHNA and CDR2 YSLEER. The CDR3 is made up of 15 amino acids. CDR3 in amino acids: CASSQDPGAGLRAFF. The CDR3 DNA sequence: TGCGCCAGCAGCCAAGATCCGGGGGCGGGGTTGCGAGCTTTCTTT.

This chain links TRBV7-8 with TRBJ2-5, with a possible D match to TRBD1 (5 bases). The CDR3 is 15 residues long. Germline V gene data show CDR1 as SGHVS and CDR2 as FQNEAQ. With 5 bases removed from V and 1 base from J, the gap between germline ends came to 14 bases. CDR3 sequence reads: CASSKETATQETQYF. The CDR3, as DNA: TGTGCCAGCAGCAAAGAGACAGCGACCCAAGAGACCCAGTACTTC.

This clone was found once. The gene calls are TRBV6-6 and TRBJ2-2, with 9 bases fitting TRBD1. V shed 11 bases, J shed 4 bases, and the junction held 8 bases outside the gene matches. Germline-derived CDR1 and CDR2 are MNHNY and SVGAGI (reference sequence). The CDR3 length is 14 residues. The CDR3 DNA follows: TGTGCCGGCTGGACAGGGGCCGGCACCGGGGAGCTGTTTTTT. Encoded protein: CAGWTGAGTGELFF.

This chain joins TRBV12-3 or TRBV12-4 and TRBJ1-5; 11 bases are shared with TRBD1. CDR3 length: 13 amino acids. V lost 6 bases, J lost 5 bases, and 0 bases stayed unmatched. CDR3 DNA: TGTGCCAGCAGGGGACAGGGGGATCAGCCCCAGCATTTT. It encodes CASRGQGDQPQHF.

The chain couples TRBV5-1 to TRBJ1-1, with 8 bases identical to TRBD1. The germline V gene encodes CDR1 SGHRS and CDR2 YFSETQ. There are 16 residues in the CDR3. The junction had 15 bases not matched to a gene; V was cut back by 5 bases and J by 6 bases. The chain's CDR3 is CASSPRTGRSGPEAFF. The CDR3 bases are TGCGCCAGCAGTCCCCGGACAGGGAGGTCGGGGCCTGAAGCTTTCTTT. Variable domain in full (rest from reference TRBV5-1 and TRBJ1-1): KAGVTQTPRYLIKTRGQQVTLSCSPISGHRSVSWYQQTPGQGLQFLFEYFSETQRNKGNFPGRFSGRQFSNSRSEMNVSTLELGDSALYLCASSPRTGRSGPEAFFGQGTRLTVV.

The chain carries TRBV6-5 and TRBJ1-5; D not resolved. Trimming removed 11 bases from V and 2 bases from J, with 7 bases in between. CDR1 MNHEY and CDR2 SVGAGI come from the germline V gene. This CDR3 has 11 amino acids. CDR3 sequence reads: CAGGGNQPQHF. DNA of the CDR3: TGTGCCGGCGGGGGCAATCAGCCCCAGCATTTT.

The V and J genes are TRBV4-1 and TRBJ2-6; D ambiguous. The V and J ends lost 0 bases and 0 bases respectively, with 9 bases between them. Germline values: CDR1 MGHRA, CDR2 YSYEKL. This CDR3 has 17 residues. CDR3: CASSQDLGSSGANVLTF. The CDR3 DNA sequence: TGCGCCAGCAGCCAAGATCTAGGAAGCTCTGGGGCCAACGTCCTGACTTTC.

The chain is built from TRBV27 and TRBJ1-2; 8 nucleotides line up with TRBD1. The CDR3 length is 15 residues. The germline CDR1 and CDR2 sequences are MNHEY and SMNVEV (reference sequence). V was pared by 5 bases and J by 6 bases, with 11 bases of the junction left unmatched. The CDR3 bases are TGTGCCAGCAGTCCTCCTTGGACAGGGTTGGATGGCTACACCTTC. It codes for CASSPPWTGLDGYTF.

The gene calls are TRBV5-4 and TRBJ2-3; D is uncertain. V was pared by 0 bases and J by 4 bases, with 6 bases between. The CDR3 loop spans 13 amino acids. The V gene's germline CDR1 is SGHNT and CDR2 YYREEE (reference sequence). The CDR3 spells CASSLAMSDTQYF. The CDR3 DNA reads TGTGCCAGCAGCTTGGCGATGTCAGATACGCAGTATTTT.

The chain is built from TRBV5-8 and TRBJ1-3; possibly TRBD1 for D (6 bases). Trimming removed 0 bases at V and 0 bases at J, with 10 bases between. The CDR3 loop spans 16 amino acids. The germline gives CDR1 SGHTS, CDR2 YDEGEE. CDR3: CASSLAGTISGNTIYF. The CDR3 DNA sequence: TGTGCCAGCAGCTTGGCCGGGACAATCTCTGGAAACACCATATATTTT. Using reference TRBV5-8 and TRBJ1-3 for the parts outside the CDR3, the full variable domain is EAGVTQSPTHLIKTRGQQATLRCSPISGHTSVYWYQQALGLGLQFLLWYDEGEERNRGNFPPRFSGRQFPNYSSELNVNALELEDSALYLCASSLAGTISGNTIYFGEGSWLTVV.

The chain joins TRBV15 to TRBJ1-5; no clear D. Germline CDR1 and CDR2: LNHNV and YYDKDF (reference sequence). V was cut by 0 bases and J by 3 bases, with 9 bases left in between. This CDR3 has 15 amino acids. In DNA, the CDR3 is TGTGCCACCAGCAGAGATCGTGGGGTCAATCAGCCCCAGCATTTT. Translated, it gives CATSRDRGVNQPQHF.

This clone was observed once. The chain employs TRBV7-2 and TRBJ1-5; D is undetermined. The germline gives CDR1 SGHTA, CDR2 FQGNSA. CDR3 size: 15 residues. V lost 2 bases, J lost 3 bases, and 11 bases lay in between. CDR3 residues: CASSLFREPNQPQHF. Here the CDR3 DNA reads TGTGCCAGCAGCTTATTTCGCGAACCCAATCAGCCCCAGCATTTT.

This chain connects TRBV19 to TRBJ1-1, with D unclear. This CDR3 spans 15 amino acids. Germline V gene data show CDR1 as LNHDA and CDR2 as SQIVND (reference sequence). Between the trimmed V and J ends, which lost 1 base and 2 bases, there was a span of 11 bases. CDR3 coding DNA: TGTGCCAGTAGTATAGTCGCGGGTGTCAACACTGAAGCTTTCTTT. This gives the protein CASSIVAGVNTEAFF.

This clone was recorded only once. The chain links TRBV19 to TRBJ2-7; perhaps TRBD1 as D (5 bases). This CDR3 region has 16 residues. The V gene's germline CDR1 is LNHDA and CDR2 SQIVND (reference sequence). Trimming shortened V by 1 base and J by 5 bases, and 18 bases separated the two germline ends. The CDR3 nucleotides are TGTGCCAGTAGTATAGGTAGTCAGGACAAAAGGGACGAGCAGTACTTC. Translated: CASSIGSQDKRDEQYF.

This CDR3 reads CAFWDPTVGTLHF. The CDR3 DNA is TGTGCCTTCTGGGACCCGACCGTGGGAACCCTCCACTTT. The chain recombines TRBV10-3 with TRBJ1-6; maybe TRBD1 (5 bases). V lost 11 bases, J lost 14 bases, and 22 bases lay in between. CDR1 and CDR2 (germline): ENHRY, SYGVKD. The CDR3 sequence is 13 residues long.